A selection of T cell receptor beta chains follows, all from one sample in a study of T cell repertoires in cytomegalovirus infection. TCRdb analysed the reads with MiXCR anew, one entry per CDR3 protein. The table lists about 230,000 distinct CDR3 sequences, roughly 23% of them singletons. The specimen sequenced was CD8+ T cells from PBMCs. These receptors originate from a human donor in good health (CMV status not recorded). Some clones in this sample may be carry-over from other donors' samples. CDR3s include the opening cysteine and the closing phenylalanine or tryptophan. Each record gives: V gene, J gene, clone size, D gene, CDR3 protein, CDR3 DNA. The D gene is left open where the match is weak. The size field is filled for only some rows; it gives once, few, many or a size class.

V gene: TRBV6-6
J gene: TRBJ1-1
clone size: many
D gene: NA
CDR3 protein: CASSYQGRGEAFF
CDR3 DNA: TGTGCCAGCAGTTACCAGGGCAGGGGTGAAGCTTTCTTT

V gene: TRBV4-1
J gene: TRBJ2-7
clone size: NA
D gene: TRBD2
CDR3 protein: CASSQDKRGGYEQYF
CDR3 DNA: TGCGCCAGCAGCCAAGATAAGCGGGGGGGCTACGAGCAGTACTTC

V gene: TRBV11-2
J gene: TRBJ2-2
clone size: many
D gene: NA
CDR3 protein: CASSSNTGELFF
CDR3 DNA: TGTGCCAGCAGCTCGAACACCGGGGAGCTGTTTTTT

V gene: TRBV12-3/TRBV12-4
J gene: TRBJ1-2
clone size: NA
D gene: TRBD1
CDR3 protein: CASSHDGQGLPGYTF
CDR3 DNA: TGTGCCAGCAGTCATGACGGACAGGGACTGCCTGGCTACACCTTC

V gene: TRBV12-3/TRBV12-4
J gene: TRBJ1-2
clone size: many
D gene: NA
CDR3 protein: CASSLQGWDLVGYTF
CDR3 DNA: TGTGCCAGCAGTTTACAGGGATGGGATCTCGTTGGCTACACCTTC

V gene: TRBV20-1
J gene: TRBJ2-3
clone size: NA
D gene: NA
CDR3 protein: CSARGYNMVPDTQYF
CDR3 DNA: TGCAGTGCTAGGGGATATAACATGGTCCCAGATACGCAGTATTTT

V gene: TRBV5-1
J gene: TRBJ1-1
clone size: NA
D gene: NA
CDR3 protein: CASSLGWGGEDTEAFF
CDR3 DNA: TGCGCCAGCAGCTTGGGATGGGGGGGGGAGGACACTGAAGCTTTCTTT

V gene: TRBV12-3/TRBV12-4
J gene: TRBJ1-5
clone size: few
D gene: NA
CDR3 protein: CASCRGGGSNQPQHF
CDR3 DNA: TGTGCCAGCTGTCGGGGAGGCGGTAGCAATCAGCCCCAGCATTTT

V gene: TRBV10-2
J gene: TRBJ2-5
clone size: few
D gene: TRBD2
CDR3 protein: CASSEGTSGGAETQYF
CDR3 DNA: TGCGCCAGCAGTGAAGGGACTAGCGGGGGGGCGGAGACCCAGTACTTC

V gene: TRBV9
J gene: TRBJ2-1
clone size: NA
D gene: TRBD2
CDR3 protein: CASSVTSGGANEQFF
CDR3 DNA: TGTGCCAGCAGCGTAACTAGCGGGGGGGCGAATGAGCAGTTCTTC

V gene: TRBV19
J gene: TRBJ2-1
clone size: NA
D gene: NA
CDR3 protein: CASSLNYAEQFF
CDR3 DNA: TGTGCCAGTAGTCTAAACTACGCTGAGCAGTTCTTC

V gene: TRBV28
J gene: TRBJ1-2
clone size: NA
D gene: NA
CDR3 protein: CASSLAGITNYGYTF
CDR3 DNA: TGTGCCAGCAGTTTGGCAGGGATCACTAACTATGGCTACACCTTC

V gene: TRBV7-9
J gene: TRBJ1-2
clone size: few
D gene: NA
CDR3 protein: CASSLVSYRDSTYGYTF
CDR3 DNA: TGTGCCAGCAGCTTAGTTAGCTATCGGGACTCGACTTATGGCTACACCTTC

V gene: TRBV7-2
J gene: TRBJ1-5
clone size: many
D gene: TRBD1
CDR3 protein: CASSLEDRGHPEGNQPQHF
CDR3 DNA: TGTGCCAGCAGCTTAGAGGACAGGGGACACCCCGAGGGCAATCAGCCCCAGCATTTT

V gene: TRBV6-5
J gene: TRBJ2-1
clone size: NA
D gene: TRBD2
CDR3 protein: CASSYSLAGGDNEQFF
CDR3 DNA: TGTGCCAGCAGTTACTCTTTAGCGGGGGGAGATAATGAGCAGTTCTTC

V gene: TRBV14
J gene: TRBJ2-7
clone size: NA
D gene: TRBD1
CDR3 protein: CASSPRAGTGVREQYF
CDR3 DNA: TGTGCCAGCAGCCCGCGGGCCGGGACAGGGGTTCGCGAGCAGTACTTC

V gene: TRBV20-1
J gene: TRBJ2-2
clone size: NA
D gene: TRBD1
CDR3 protein: CSASGTGAGELFF
CDR3 DNA: TGCAGTGCTTCGGGGACAGGGGCTGGGGAGCTGTTTTTT

V gene: TRBV28
J gene: TRBJ1-5
clone size: NA
D gene: NA
CDR3 protein: CASSIIQVEPQHF
CDR3 DNA: TGTGCCAGCAGTATCATACAGGTGGAGCCCCAGCATTTT

V gene: TRBV27
J gene: TRBJ1-5
clone size: many
D gene: NA
CDR3 protein: CASSSQGYQPQHF
CDR3 DNA: TGTGCCAGCAGTTCCCAGGGGTATCAGCCCCAGCATTTT

V gene: TRBV3-1
J gene: TRBJ2-5
clone size: few
D gene: NA
CDR3 protein: CASSHEMQETQYF
CDR3 DNA: TGTGCCAGCAGCCACGAGATGCAAGAGACCCAGTACTTC

V gene: TRBV7-4
J gene: TRBJ1-1
clone size: NA
D gene: TRBD1
CDR3 protein: CASSLGGGQGSAEAFF
CDR3 DNA: TGTGCCAGCAGCTTAGGAGGGGGACAGGGATCAGCTGAAGCTTTCTTT

V gene: TRBV7-8
J gene: TRBJ2-5
clone size: few
D gene: NA
CDR3 protein: CASSLVSETQYF
CDR3 DNA: TGTGCCAGCAGCTTAGTTTCAGAGACCCAGTACTTC

V gene: TRBV6-5
J gene: TRBJ1-2
clone size: NA
D gene: NA
CDR3 protein: CASSQEGGANYGYTF
CDR3 DNA: TGTGCCAGCAGTCAAGAGGGGGGAGCTAACTATGGCTACACCTTC

V gene: TRBV2
J gene: TRBJ2-2
clone size: once
D gene: TRBD2
CDR3 protein: CASSEEQAGELNTGELFF
CDR3 DNA: TGTGCCAGCAGTGAAGAACAAGCGGGGGAGTTGAACACCGGGGAGCTGTTTTTT

V gene: TRBV6-5
J gene: TRBJ1-1
clone size: NA
D gene: NA
CDR3 protein: CASSSTRHAEAFF
CDR3 DNA: TGTGCCTCCTCATCGACCCGACACGCTGAAGCTTTCTTT

V gene: TRBV4-1
J gene: TRBJ1-1
clone size: NA
D gene: TRBD1
CDR3 protein: CASSQDQGAVAFF
CDR3 DNA: TGCGCCAGCAGCCAAGACCAGGGGGCGGTAGCTTTCTTT

V gene: TRBV7-9
J gene: TRBJ2-7
clone size: many
D gene: TRBD1
CDR3 protein: CASSITTGAPYEQYF
CDR3 DNA: TGTGCCAGCAGCATCACCACAGGGGCCCCCTACGAGCAGTACTTC

V gene: TRBV6-1
J gene: TRBJ1-1
clone size: many
D gene: NA
CDR3 protein: CASRSGTLTEAFF
CDR3 DNA: TGTGCCAGCAGGTCCGGGACGTTGACTGAAGCTTTCTTT

V gene: TRBV15
J gene: TRBJ1-5
clone size: NA
D gene: NA
CDR3 protein: CATSRDGGVGGQPQHF
CDR3 DNA: TGTGCCACCAGCAGAGATGGCGGGGTGGGGGGGCAGCCCCAGCATTTT

V gene: TRBV20-1
J gene: TRBJ2-1
clone size: NA
D gene: NA
CDR3 protein: CSASRAGSHNEQFF
CDR3 DNA: TGCAGTGCTAGTAGGGCAGGGTCTCACAATGAGCAGTTCTTC